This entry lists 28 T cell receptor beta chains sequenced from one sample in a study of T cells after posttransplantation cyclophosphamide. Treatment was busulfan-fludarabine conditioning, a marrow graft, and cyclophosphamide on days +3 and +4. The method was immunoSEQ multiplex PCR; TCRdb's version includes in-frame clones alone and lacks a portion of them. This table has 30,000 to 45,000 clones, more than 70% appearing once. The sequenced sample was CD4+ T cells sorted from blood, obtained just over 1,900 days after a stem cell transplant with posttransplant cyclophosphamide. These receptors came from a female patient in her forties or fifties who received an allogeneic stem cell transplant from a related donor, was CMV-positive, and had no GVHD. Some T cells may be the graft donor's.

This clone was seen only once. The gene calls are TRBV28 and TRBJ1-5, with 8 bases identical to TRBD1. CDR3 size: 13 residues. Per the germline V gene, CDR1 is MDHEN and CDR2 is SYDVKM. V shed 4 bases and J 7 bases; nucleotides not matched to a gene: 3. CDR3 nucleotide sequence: TGTGCCAGCAGTTGGACAGGGAGGCAGCCCCAGCATTTT. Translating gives CASSWTGRQPQHF.

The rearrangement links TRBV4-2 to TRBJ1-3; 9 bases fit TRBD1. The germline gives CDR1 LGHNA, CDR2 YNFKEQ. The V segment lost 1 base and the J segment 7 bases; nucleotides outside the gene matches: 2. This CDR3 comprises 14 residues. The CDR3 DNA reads TGTGCCAGCAGCCAAGTAGGACAGGGGAACACCATATATTTT. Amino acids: CASSQVGQGNTIYF.

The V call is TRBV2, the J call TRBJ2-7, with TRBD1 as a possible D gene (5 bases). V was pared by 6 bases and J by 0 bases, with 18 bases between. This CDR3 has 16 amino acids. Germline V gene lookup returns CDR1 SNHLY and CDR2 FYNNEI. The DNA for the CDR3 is TGTGCCAGCAGGGATGTTAGGACACTGAGCTCCTACGAGCAGTACTTC. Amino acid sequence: CASRDVRTLSSYEQYF.

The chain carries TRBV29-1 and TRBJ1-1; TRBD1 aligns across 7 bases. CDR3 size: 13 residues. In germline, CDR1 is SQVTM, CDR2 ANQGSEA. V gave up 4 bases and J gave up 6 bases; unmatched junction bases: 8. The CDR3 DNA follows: TGCAGCGTTGCCGGGACAGCTAGGCCTGAAGCTTTCTTT. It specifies CSVAGTARPEAFF.

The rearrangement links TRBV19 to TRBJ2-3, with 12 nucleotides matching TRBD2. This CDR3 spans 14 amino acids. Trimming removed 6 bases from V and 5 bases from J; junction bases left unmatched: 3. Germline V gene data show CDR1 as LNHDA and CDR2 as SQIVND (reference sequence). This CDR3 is CASRQLAGGDTQYF. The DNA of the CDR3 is TGTGCCAGTAGACAACTAGCGGGGGGAGATACGCAGTATTTT. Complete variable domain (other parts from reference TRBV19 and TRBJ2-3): DGGITQSPKYLFRKEGQNVTLSCEQNLNHDAMYWYRQDPGQGLRLIYYSQIVNDFQKGDIAEGYSVSREKKESFPLTVTSAQKNPTAFYLCASRQLAGGDTQYFGPGTRLTVL.

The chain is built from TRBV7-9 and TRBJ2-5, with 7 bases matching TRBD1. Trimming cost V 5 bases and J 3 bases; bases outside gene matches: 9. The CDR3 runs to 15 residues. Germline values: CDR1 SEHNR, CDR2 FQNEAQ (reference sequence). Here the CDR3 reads CASSPEGGREETQYF. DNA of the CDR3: TGTGCCAGCAGCCCTGAAGGGGGCCGGGAAGAGACCCAGTACTTC.

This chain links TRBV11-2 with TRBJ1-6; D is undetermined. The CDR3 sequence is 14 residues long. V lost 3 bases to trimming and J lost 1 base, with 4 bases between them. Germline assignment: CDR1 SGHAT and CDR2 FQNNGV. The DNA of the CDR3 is TGTGCCAGCAGCTTGCGGTCCTATAATTCACCCCTCCACTTT. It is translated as CASSLRSYNSPLHF. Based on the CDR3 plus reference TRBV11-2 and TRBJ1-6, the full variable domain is EAGVAQSPRYKIIEKRQSVAFWCNPISGHATLYWYQQILGQGPKLLIQFQNNGVVDDSQLPKDRFSAERLKGVDSTLKIQPAKLEDSAVYLCASSLRSYNSPLHFGNGTRLTVT.

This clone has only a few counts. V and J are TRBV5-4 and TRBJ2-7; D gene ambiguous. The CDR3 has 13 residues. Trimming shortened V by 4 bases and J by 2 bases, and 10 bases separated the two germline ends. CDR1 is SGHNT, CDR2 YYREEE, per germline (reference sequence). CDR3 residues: CASSRQVTYEQYF. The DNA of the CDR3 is TGTGCCAGCAGCCGCCAGGTAACCTACGAGCAGTACTTC.

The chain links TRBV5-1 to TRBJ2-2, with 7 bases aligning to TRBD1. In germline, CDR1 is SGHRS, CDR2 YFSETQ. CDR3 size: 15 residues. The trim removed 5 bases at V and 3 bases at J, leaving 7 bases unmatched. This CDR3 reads CASSSRGQDTGELFF. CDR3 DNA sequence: TGCGCCAGCAGTAGTAGGGGGCAGGACACCGGGGAGCTGTTTTTT.

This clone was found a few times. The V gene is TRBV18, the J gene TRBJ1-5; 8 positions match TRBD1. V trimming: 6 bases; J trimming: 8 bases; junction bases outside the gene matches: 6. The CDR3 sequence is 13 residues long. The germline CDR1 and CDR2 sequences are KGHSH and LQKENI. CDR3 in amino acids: CASSPDRAKPQHF. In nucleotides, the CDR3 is TGTGCCAGCTCTCCGGACAGGGCCAAGCCCCAGCATTTT.

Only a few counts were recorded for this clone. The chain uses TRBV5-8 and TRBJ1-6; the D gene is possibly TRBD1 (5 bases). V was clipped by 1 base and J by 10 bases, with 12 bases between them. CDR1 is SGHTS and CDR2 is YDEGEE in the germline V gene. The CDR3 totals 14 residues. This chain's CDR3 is CASSLWQGGSPLHF. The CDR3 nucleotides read TGTGCCAGCAGCTTGTGGCAGGGAGGATCACCCCTCCACTTT.

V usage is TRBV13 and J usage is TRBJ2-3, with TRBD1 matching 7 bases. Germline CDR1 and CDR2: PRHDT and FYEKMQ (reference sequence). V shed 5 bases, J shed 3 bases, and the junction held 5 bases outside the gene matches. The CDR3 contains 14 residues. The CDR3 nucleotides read TGTGCCAGCAGCGTAAGACAGGGAACAGATACGCAGTATTTT. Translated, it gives CASSVRQGTDTQYF.

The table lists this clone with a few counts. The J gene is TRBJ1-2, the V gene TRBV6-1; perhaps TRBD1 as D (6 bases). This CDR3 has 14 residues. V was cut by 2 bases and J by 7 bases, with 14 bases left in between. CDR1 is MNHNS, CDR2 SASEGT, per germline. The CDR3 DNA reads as TGTGCCAGCAGTGAATCTACAGGGCAAAGTGGCTACACCTTC. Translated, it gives CASSESTGQSGYTF.

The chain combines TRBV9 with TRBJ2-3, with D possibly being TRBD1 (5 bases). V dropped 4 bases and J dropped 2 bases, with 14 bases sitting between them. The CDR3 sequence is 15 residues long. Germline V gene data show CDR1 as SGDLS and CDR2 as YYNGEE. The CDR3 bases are TGTGCCAGCAGCATAACAGGCCCTCCCACAGATACGCAGTATTTT. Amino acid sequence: CASSITGPPTDTQYF.

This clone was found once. The CDR3 DNA reads as TGCGCCAGCAGCCAAGCCGGACAGGGATCCTATGGCTACACCTTC. Protein sequence: CASSQAGQGSYGYTF. V usage is TRBV4-1 and J usage is TRBJ1-2, with 8 nucleotides matching TRBD1. The V gene's germline CDR1 is MGHRA and CDR2 YSYEKL. The CDR3 is made up of 15 amino acids. Unmatched junction bases numbered 5, after V lost 1 base and J lost 4 bases.

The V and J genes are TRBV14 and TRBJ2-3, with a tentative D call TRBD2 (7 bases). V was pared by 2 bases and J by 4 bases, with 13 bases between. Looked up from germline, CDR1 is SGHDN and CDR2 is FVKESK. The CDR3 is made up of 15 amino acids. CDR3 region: CASSQIGGGADTQYF. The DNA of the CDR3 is TGTGCCAGCAGCCAAATAGGCGGGGGCGCAGATACGCAGTATTTT.

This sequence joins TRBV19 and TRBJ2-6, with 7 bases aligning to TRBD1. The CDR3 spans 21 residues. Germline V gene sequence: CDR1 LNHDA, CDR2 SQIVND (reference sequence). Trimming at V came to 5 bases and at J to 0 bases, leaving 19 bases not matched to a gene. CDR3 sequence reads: CASSPTGTAIYVDSGANVLTF. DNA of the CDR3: TGTGCCAGTAGTCCCACCGGGACAGCCATCTACGTCGACTCTGGGGCCAACGTCCTGACTTTC.

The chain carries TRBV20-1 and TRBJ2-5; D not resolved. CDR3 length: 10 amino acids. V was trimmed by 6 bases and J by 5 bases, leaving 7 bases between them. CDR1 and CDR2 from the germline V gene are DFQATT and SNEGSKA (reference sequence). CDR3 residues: CSALRETQYF. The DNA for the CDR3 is TGCAGTGCCCTGAGGGAGACCCAGTACTTC.

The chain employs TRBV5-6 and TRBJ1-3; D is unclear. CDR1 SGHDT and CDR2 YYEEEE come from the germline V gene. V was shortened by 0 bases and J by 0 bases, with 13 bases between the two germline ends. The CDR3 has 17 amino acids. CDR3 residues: CASSLATGFPSGNTIYF. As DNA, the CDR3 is TGTGCCAGCAGCTTGGCCACCGGGTTCCCCTCTGGAAACACCATATATTTT.

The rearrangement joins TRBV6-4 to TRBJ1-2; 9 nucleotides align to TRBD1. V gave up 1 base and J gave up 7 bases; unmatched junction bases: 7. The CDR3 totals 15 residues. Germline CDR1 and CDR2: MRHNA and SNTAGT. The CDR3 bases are TGTGCCAGCAGTGACTTGGGGACAGGGATGTCTGGCTACACCTTC. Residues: CASSDLGTGMSGYTF.

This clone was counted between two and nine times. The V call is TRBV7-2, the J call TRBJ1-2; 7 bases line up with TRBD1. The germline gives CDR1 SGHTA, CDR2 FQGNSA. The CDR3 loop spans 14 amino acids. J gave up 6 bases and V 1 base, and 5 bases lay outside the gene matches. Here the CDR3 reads CASSLVQGVNGYTF. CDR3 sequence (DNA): TGTGCCAGCAGCTTAGTCCAGGGGGTTAATGGCTACACCTTC.

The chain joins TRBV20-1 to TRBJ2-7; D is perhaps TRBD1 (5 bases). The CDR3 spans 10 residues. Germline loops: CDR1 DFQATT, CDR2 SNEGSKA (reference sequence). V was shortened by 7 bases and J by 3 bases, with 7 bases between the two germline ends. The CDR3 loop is CSVDSYEQYF. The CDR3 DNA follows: TGCAGTGTCGACAGCTACGAGCAGTACTTC.

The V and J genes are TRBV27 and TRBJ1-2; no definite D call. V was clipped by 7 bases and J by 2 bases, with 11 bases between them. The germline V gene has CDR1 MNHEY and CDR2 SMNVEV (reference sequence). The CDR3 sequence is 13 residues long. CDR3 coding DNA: TGTGCCAGCACGAGCCTCAACAACTATGGCTACACCTTC. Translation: CASTSLNNYGYTF.

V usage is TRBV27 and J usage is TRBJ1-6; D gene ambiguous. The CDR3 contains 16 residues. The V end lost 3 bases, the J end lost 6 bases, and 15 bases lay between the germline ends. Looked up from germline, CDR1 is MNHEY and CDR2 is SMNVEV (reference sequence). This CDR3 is CASSFGLPASNSPLHF. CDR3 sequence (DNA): TGTGCCAGCAGTTTCGGACTACCAGCCTCTAATTCACCCCTCCACTTT.

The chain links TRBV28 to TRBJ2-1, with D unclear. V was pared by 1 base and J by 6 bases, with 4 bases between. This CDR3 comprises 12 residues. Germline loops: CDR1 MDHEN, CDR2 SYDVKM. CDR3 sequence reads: CASSLSLNEQFF. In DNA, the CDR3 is TGTGCCAGCAGTTTATCCCTCAATGAGCAGTTCTTC.

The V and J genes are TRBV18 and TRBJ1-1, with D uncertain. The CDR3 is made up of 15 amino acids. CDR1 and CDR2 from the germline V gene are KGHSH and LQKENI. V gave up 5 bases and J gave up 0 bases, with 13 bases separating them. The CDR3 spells CASSETTDMNTEAFF. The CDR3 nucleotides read TGTGCCAGCTCAGAAACCACAGATATGAACACTGAAGCTTTCTTT.

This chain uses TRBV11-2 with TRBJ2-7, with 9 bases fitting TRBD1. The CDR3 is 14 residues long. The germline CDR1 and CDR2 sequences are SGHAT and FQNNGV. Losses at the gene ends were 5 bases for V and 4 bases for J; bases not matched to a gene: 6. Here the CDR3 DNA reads TGTGCCAGCAGCCATGGACAGGGGCAGTACGAGCAGTACTTC. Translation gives CASSHGQGQYEQYF.

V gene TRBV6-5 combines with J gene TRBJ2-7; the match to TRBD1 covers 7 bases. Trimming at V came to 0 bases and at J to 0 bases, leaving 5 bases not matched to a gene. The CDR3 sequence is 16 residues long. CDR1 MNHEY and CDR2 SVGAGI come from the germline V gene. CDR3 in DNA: TGTGCCAGCAGTTACTCCGGGACAGTAAGCTCCTACGAGCAGTACTTC. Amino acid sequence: CASSYSGTVSSYEQYF.